This T cell receptor (beta chain) was profiled in a study of TIL therapy for anti-PD-1-resistant metastatic lung cancer listed by TCRdb under 2021. For the study in its entirety: Tumors were harvested prior to any PD-1/PD-L1 blockade, after which nivolumab was administered to patients, and lymphodepletion, expanded TIL infusion and IL-2 were given to patients who progressed. The cohort was composed predominantly of lung adenocarcinoma, with a few EGFR-mutant and two ALK-rearranged tumors included, and half of patients were identified as current or former smokers. A median non-synonymous tumor mutation burden of under 1.9 mutations per megabase was determined across the cohort by whole-exome sequencing. T cell receptor beta sequencing of tumor and peripheral blood served to follow clonotypes across the tumor, the expanded TIL product, and serial blood samples. Enrolled patients had a median age of around 51 years (range about 35-80) and a median tumor PD-L1 proportion score of roughly 6%. Points the paper makes about the study in general: Infused TIL clonotypes partially replaced the baseline peripheral repertoire then decayed over months, with no apparent association between persistence and response. Generalizability was limited because the cohort was highly selected, with more treatment-naive, never-smoker and oncogene-addicted patients included than is typical. The study protocol defined all tumor marker inferences as exploratory.

TCR beta CDR3 regions were amplified from genomic DNA with the immunoSEQ v3 hsTCRB kit using bias-controlled multiplex PCR. TCR libraries were sequenced on an Illumina NextSeq 500 to approximately 2 million read pairs for survey level or about 5-6.5 million for deep level. The source study handled its data this way. The immunoSEQ Analyzer software assigned V, D and J genes, filtered out non-productive sequences, and reported clonality. To compare repertoires between infused TIL and blood, productive Simpson clonality was used along with the Morisita overlap index of productive TRB rearrangements. For each clone in blood, the absolute clonotype count was estimated by multiplying the lymphocyte count by the CD3+ fraction and by the clone's productive frequency. The clones in this table, taken by TCRdb from immuneACCESS, are in-frame only. Not every clone is retained; where verified, under half of the shortfall comes from an unresolved V gene, and the cause of the rest is unknown. V, J and clone size are taken as reported in that table, and D and trimming were inferred from the DNA itself. The sample data list 55,000 to 65,000 clones, and around four fifths of these were observed just once. About 2% of the sample is held by the ten biggest clonotypes.

Details on this clone: The antigen it recognizes is unknown. No clone much larger than this one lies a single base away; base qualities are absent.

The time point label corresponds to: pre-treatment sample, taken before nivolumab and TIL therapy. Adults with stage 4 NSCLC were enrolled in a dual-center phase I trial from late 2017 to January 2020. Samples were obtained from a single-arm, open-label phase I trial in which tumor-infiltrating lymphocyte therapy with nivolumab was evaluated in advanced non-small cell lung cancer. Blood mononuclear cells from EDTA tubes were separated on a Ficoll gradient and snap-frozen as pellets, and DNA was extracted from the cells using a Qiagen mini-prep kit. The material sequenced was blood, taken at baseline. The origin of this receptor is a person between 25 and 80 years old with non-small cell lung cancer.

The DNA sequence follows: TGTGCCAGCAGTTTACGAAGAACCCTGTCCAGAGGGGTTTTTAGGGGAAACACCATATATTTT. Its protein is CASSLRRTLSRGVFRGNTIYF. The sequence joins TRBV28 to TRBJ1-3; perhaps TRBD1 is the D gene, with 5 bases matching. Cut back by 2 bases and 4 bases, the V and J ends lie 30 bases apart. Taken from cysteine to phenylalanine, the CDR3 has 21 residues. The entry retains the CDR3 DNA only, 63 bases that are in frame from base 1. The germline V gene yields MDHEN for CDR1 and SYDVKM for CDR2.